The clone carrying this T cell receptor beta chain was seen more than once but under ten times. Its antigen is currently unknown. Germline-derived CDR1 and CDR2 are SGHRS and YFSETQ. CDR3 length: 13 amino acids. Alongside a J-beta primer mix, a sample-barcoded 5' primer served in a second PCR lasting roughly 6 to 11 cycles. TCRdb itself ran the 5' RACE reads through MiXCR, one entry per CDR3 protein. The repertoire has 800,000 to 950,000 distinct CDR3 sequences, 25% to 30% of them found once; the top ten carry 10%. These data belong to a study of blood T cells in healthy people across ages. Per-sample yields of isolated PBMCs were at least 6.5 million. General study findings and limits: The recorded TCR beta diversity per million T cells decreased in a roughly linear manner with age.

This same sample was also part of a study on T cells of mothers and their children.

Sequenced material: blood. This clonotype originated in a woman in her thirties or forties in good health. The chain links TRBV5-1 to TRBJ2-7; the D call may be TRBD1 or TRBD2 (5 bases each). The last part of the DNA fits TRBJ2-5 better; the J call may be wrong. The CDR3 nucleotides are TGCGCCAGCAGGCTACCATGGGGGGAGACCCAGTACTTC. Translating gives CASRLPWGETQYF.